These 8 T cell receptor beta chains share one sample of origin, sequenced in a study of shared clonotypes between healthy human individuals. Clones were read by immunoSEQ multiplex PCR, and TCRdb kept only the in-frame ones, dropping some. The sample contains about half a million clones, roughly 80% of which appear only once. The sequencing sample was made of PBMCs. The source is a woman aged 40 to 49 in good health. Some clones in this sample may be carry-over from other donors' samples.

This chain joins TRBV27 and TRBJ2-1; 10 bases map to TRBD1. Germline lookup yields CDR1 MNHEY and CDR2 SMNVEV (reference sequence). CDR3 length: 18 residues. J was trimmed by 3 bases and V by 7 bases; bases with no gene match: 15. The CDR3 reads CASKPTGGAYSFYNEQFF. CDR3 DNA sequence: TGTGCCAGCAAACCGACAGGGGGCGCTTATAGCTTCTACAATGAGCAGTTCTTC.

The chain links TRBV28 to TRBJ2-7, with D perhaps TRBD1 (6 bases). Deletions cut 2 bases from V and 3 bases from J, with 11 bases between. The CDR3 runs to 14 residues. The germline V gene has CDR1 MDHEN and CDR2 SYDVKM. The CDR3 DNA sequence: TGTGCCAGCAGTTTAGCAGGGGTACTCTACGAGCAGTACTTC. This codes for CASSLAGVLYEQYF. The full variable domain, with the rest looked up from reference TRBV28 and TRBJ2-7, is DVKVTQSSRYLVKRTGEKVFLECVQDMDHENMFWYRQDPGLGLRLIYFSYDVKMKEKGDIPEGYSVSREKKERFSLILESASTNQTSMYLCASSLAGVLYEQYFGPGTRLTVT.

The V and J genes are TRBV18 and TRBJ1-1, with 7 positions matching TRBD1. The V gene end was trimmed by 0 bases and the J gene end by 0 bases; junction bases not matched to a gene: 1. The CDR3 loop spans 15 amino acids. Germline V gene sequence: CDR1 KGHSH, CDR2 LQKENI. The CDR3 is CASSPPTGLNTEAFF. The DNA of the CDR3 is TGTGCCAGCTCACCACCGACAGGGCTGAACACTGAAGCTTTCTTT. Looking up the rest from reference TRBV18 and TRBJ1-1 gives the full variable domain: NAGVMQNPRHLVRRRGQEARLRCSPMKGHSHVYWYRQLPEEGLKFMVYLQKENIIDESGMPKERFSAEFPKEGPSILRIQQVVRGDSAAYFCASSPPTGLNTEAFFGQGTRLTVV.

A few counts support this clone. The chain employs TRBV7-2 and TRBJ2-7; D perhaps matches TRBD1 (5 bases). This CDR3 has 13 amino acids. CDR1 is SGHTA, CDR2 FQGNSA, per germline. V lost 5 bases, J lost 0 bases, and 8 bases lay in between. Here the CDR3 reads CASSQQASYEQYF. The CDR3 DNA follows: TGTGCCAGCAGCCAACAGGCCTCCTACGAGCAGTACTTC.

This sequence joins TRBV11-1 and TRBJ2-5; no reliable D call. The length of the CDR3 is 13 residues. V was pared by 3 bases and J by 5 bases, with 10 bases between. The germline gives CDR1 SGHAT, CDR2 FQDESV (reference sequence). CDR3 sequence reads: CASSFGFGETQYF. The CDR3 DNA reads TGTGCCAGCAGCTTCGGGTTCGGGGAGACCCAGTACTTC.

The chain combines TRBV7-9 with TRBJ2-5; 7 bases map to TRBD1. This CDR3 comprises 19 residues. The V segment lost 5 bases and the J segment 5 bases; nucleotides outside the gene matches: 23. Germline lookup yields CDR1 SEHNR and CDR2 FQNEAQ (reference sequence). DNA of the CDR3: TGTGCCAGCAGCCGCTCGCTCCCCGGGACAGCAACTTTAGGGGAGACCCAGTACTTC. This encodes CASSRSLPGTATLGETQYF.

This chain uses TRBV5-1 with TRBJ1-1; D gene ambiguous. Trimming took off 4 bases at V and 11 bases at J, with 21 bases between the two ends. The length of the CDR3 is 14 residues. Germline CDR1 SGHRS, CDR2 YFSETQ. Here the CDR3 DNA reads TGCGCCAGCAGCCCGTACGGAGCTGAAGAGTGGGCTTTCTTT. It is translated as CASSPYGAEEWAFF.

The J gene is TRBJ2-7, the V gene TRBV2; D possibly corresponds to TRBD2 (6 bases). V was clipped by 6 bases and J by 5 bases, with 11 bases between them. Germline CDR1 SNHLY, CDR2 FYNNEI. This CDR3 region has 12 residues. CDR3 loop: CASSLLANEQYF. Written as DNA, the CDR3 is TGTGCCAGCAGCCTACTAGCAAACGAGCAGTACTTC.